Each of the 10 T cell receptor beta chains below was sequenced from the same sample in a study of shared clonotypes between healthy human individuals. TCRdb's copy holds only in-frame clones and misses some; the assay was immunoSEQ multiplex PCR. The data show approximately 2,300,000 clones, 85% to 95% seen once. The sample taken for sequencing was naive CD4+ T cells from PBMCs. Indicated subset: CD45RA+ positively selected. The origin of the receptors is a man aged 18 to 30 in good health. Some clones in this sample may be carry-over from other donors' samples.

V and J are TRBV9 and TRBJ1-2; possibly TRBD1 for D (5 bases). Between the trimmed V and J ends, which lost 0 bases and 3 bases, there was a span of 12 bases. CDR1 and CDR2 (germline): SGDLS, YYNGEE. This CDR3 has 15 amino acids. CDR3: CASSVDGVGDYGYTF. The CDR3 nucleotides read TGTGCCAGCAGCGTAGATGGGGTGGGGGACTATGGCTACACCTTC. The full variable domain, with the rest looked up from reference TRBV9 and TRBJ1-2, is DSGVTQTPKHLITATGQRVTLRCSPRSGDLSVYWYQQSLDQGLQFLIQYYNGEERAKGNILERFSAQQFPDLHSELNLSSLELGDSALYFCASSVDGVGDYGYTFGSGTRLTVV.

The chain links TRBV4-2 to TRBJ2-3, with 8 positions matching TRBD2. The CDR3 extends over 16 amino acids. Germline V gives CDR1 LGHNA, CDR2 YNFKEQ. The ends lost 6 bases at V and 7 bases at J; junction bases unmatched: 15. The CDR3 coding sequence is TGTGCCAGCAGACCAAGATCTCCGGGAGGGACAAATACGCAGTATTTT. It specifies CASRPRSPGGTNTQYF.

The chain couples TRBV2 to TRBJ1-4; D uncertain. CDR3 length: 16 amino acids. The V and J ends lost 5 bases and 5 bases respectively, with 18 bases between them. Per germline, CDR1 SNHLY and CDR2 FYNNEI. As DNA, the CDR3 is TGTGCCAGCAGTCCGGGTCCAGCCAGATCAAATGAAAAACTGTTTTTT. Translation: CASSPGPARSNEKLFF.

The chain carries TRBV7-9 and TRBJ1-4; 8 bases match TRBD1. V trimming: 1 base; J trimming: 4 bases; junction bases outside the gene matches: 2. Germline V gene sequence: CDR1 SEHNR, CDR2 FQNEAQ (reference sequence). The CDR3 contains 15 residues. The CDR3 is CASSLGTGINEKLFF. CDR3 sequence (DNA): TGTGCCAGCAGCTTAGGGACAGGGATTAATGAAAAACTGTTTTTT.

This clone was observed once. V usage is TRBV27 and J usage is TRBJ1-1; D gene unclear. CDR3 length equals 12 residues. Trimming pared 4 bases from V and 3 bases from J, leaving 6 bases between. The V gene's germline CDR1 is MNHEY and CDR2 SMNVEV (reference sequence). CDR3 loop: CASSSRHTEAFF. CDR3 nucleotide sequence: TGTGCCAGCAGTTCCCGACACACTGAAGCTTTCTTT.

This clone appeared once. The chain carries TRBV7-3 and TRBJ2-1; 7 bases align to TRBD2. Losses at the gene ends were 5 bases for V and 10 bases for J; bases not matched to a gene: 14. CDR1 and CDR2 from the germline V gene are SGHTA and FQGTGA. This CDR3 spans 15 amino acids. The CDR3 DNA reads TGTGCCAGCAGCCCGGGGGGACTCCGCGGTCGAGAGCAGTTCTTC. It is translated as CASSPGGLRGREQFF. Filled out from reference TRBV7-3 and TRBJ2-1, the complete variable domain reads GAGVSQTPSNKVTEKGKYVELRCDPISGHTALYWYRQSLGQGPEFLIYFQGTGAADDSGLPNDRFFAVRPEGSVSTLKIQRTERGDSAVYLCASSPGGLRGREQFFGPGTRLTVL.

The chain is built from TRBV2 and TRBJ2-7; the match to TRBD2 covers 7 bases. Germline values: CDR1 SNHLY, CDR2 FYNNEI. The V segment lost 8 bases and the J segment 3 bases; nucleotides outside the gene matches: 4. CDR3 length equals 12 residues. The CDR3 reads CASGGDVYEQYF. DNA for the CDR3: TGTGCCAGCGGGGGGGACGTCTACGAGCAGTACTTC.

As to this clone: Other nucleotide sequences from this sample produce the same CDR3. V and J are TRBV11-2 and TRBJ1-1; a weak D match, TRBD1 (5 bases). Germline V CDR1 and CDR2: SGHAT, FQNNGV. The CDR3 is 15 residues long. Trimming removed 1 base from V and 1 base from J, with 10 bases in between. For the CDR3, the DNA is TGTGCCAGCAGCTTAGCTCGGCAGGGGAACACTGAAGCTTTCTTT. Its protein is CASSLARQGNTEAFF.

The V call is TRBV23-1, the J call TRBJ2-7; weak D call: TRBD1 (6 bases). TRBV23-1 is designated an ORF whose function remains uncertain. Trimming removed 7 bases at V and 5 bases at J, with 21 bases between. The CDR3 is 15 amino acids. The CDR3 loop is CASIIKPGHIHEQYF. CDR3 DNA sequence: TGCGCCAGCATTATAAAACCGGGACACATACACGAGCAGTACTTC.

The chain employs TRBV18 and TRBJ1-6; 7 nucleotides agree with TRBD1. The CDR3 runs to 16 residues. The V segment lost 1 base and the J segment 8 bases; nucleotides outside the gene matches: 8. Germline lookup yields CDR1 KGHSH and CDR2 LQKENI. CDR3 bases: TGTGCCAGCTCACCACGGGGGACAGCCGGGGATTCACCCCTCCACTTT. Its translation is CASSPRGTAGDSPLHF.